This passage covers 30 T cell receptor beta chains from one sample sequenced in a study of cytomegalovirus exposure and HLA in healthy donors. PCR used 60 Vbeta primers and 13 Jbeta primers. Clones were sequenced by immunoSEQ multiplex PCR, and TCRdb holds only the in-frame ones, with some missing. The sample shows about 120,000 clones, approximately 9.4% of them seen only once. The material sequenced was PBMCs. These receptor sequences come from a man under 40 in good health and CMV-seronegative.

This chain's CDR3 is CASSYSKTGTAEQYF. The CDR3, as DNA: TGTGCCAGCAGTTACTCGAAGACAGGGACGGCCGAGCAGTACTTC. The V gene is TRBV6-5, the J gene TRBJ2-7; 7 nucleotides line up with TRBD1. Germline lookup yields CDR1 MNHEY and CDR2 SVGAGI. The CDR3 sequence is 15 residues long. V dropped 0 bases and J dropped 6; count of bases not matched to a gene: 8.

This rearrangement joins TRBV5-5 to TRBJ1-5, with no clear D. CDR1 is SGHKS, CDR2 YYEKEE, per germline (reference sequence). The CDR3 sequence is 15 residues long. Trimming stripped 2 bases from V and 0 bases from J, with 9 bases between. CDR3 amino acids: CASSLQSLSNQPQHF. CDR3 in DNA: TGTGCCAGCAGCTTACAGTCCCTTAGCAATCAGCCCCAGCATTTT.

CDR3 sequence: CASSFRTSGPSYEQYF. The CDR3 DNA reads TGTGCCAGCAGTTTTCGGACTAGCGGGCCTTCCTACGAGCAGTACTTC. The chain joins TRBV28 to TRBJ2-7; 11 bases fit TRBD2. V gave up 3 bases and J gave up 1 base; unmatched junction bases: 5. This CDR3 is 16 amino acids long. Germline V gene lookup returns CDR1 MDHEN and CDR2 SYDVKM.

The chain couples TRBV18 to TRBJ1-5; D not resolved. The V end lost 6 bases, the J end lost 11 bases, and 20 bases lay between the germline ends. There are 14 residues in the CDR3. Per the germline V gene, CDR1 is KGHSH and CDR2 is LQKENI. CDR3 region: CASSSAGLVPAQHF. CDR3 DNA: TGTGCCAGCTCGTCGGCGGGGTTGGTTCCGGCCCAGCATTTT.

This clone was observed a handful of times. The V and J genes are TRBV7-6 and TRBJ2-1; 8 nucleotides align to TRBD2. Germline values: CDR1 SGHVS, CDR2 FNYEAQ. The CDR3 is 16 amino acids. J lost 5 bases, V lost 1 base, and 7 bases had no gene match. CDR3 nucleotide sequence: TGTGCCAGCAGCTTAGGTAGTAGCGGGGCTAACAATGAGCAGTTCTTC. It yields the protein CASSLGSSGANNEQFF.

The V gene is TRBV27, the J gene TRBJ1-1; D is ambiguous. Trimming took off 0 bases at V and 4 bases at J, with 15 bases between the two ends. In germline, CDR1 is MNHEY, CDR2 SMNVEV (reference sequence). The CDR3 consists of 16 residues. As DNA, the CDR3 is TGTGCCAGCAGTTTATCCCCCGCCTATCGAAGCACTGAAGCTTTCTTT. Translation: CASSLSPAYRSTEAFF.

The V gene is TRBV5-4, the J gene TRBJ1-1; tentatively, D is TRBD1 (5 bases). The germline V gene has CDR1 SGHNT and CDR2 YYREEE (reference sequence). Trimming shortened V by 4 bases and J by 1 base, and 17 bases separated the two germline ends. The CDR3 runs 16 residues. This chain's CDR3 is CASSPAGPSSNTEAFF. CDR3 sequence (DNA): TGTGCCAGCAGCCCCGCGGGGCCGAGCTCGAACACTGAAGCTTTCTTT.

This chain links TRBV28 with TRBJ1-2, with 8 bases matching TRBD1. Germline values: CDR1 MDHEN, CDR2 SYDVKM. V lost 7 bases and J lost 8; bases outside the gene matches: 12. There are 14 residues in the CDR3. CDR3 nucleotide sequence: TGTGCCAGCACCTCTTCGGACAGGGTTTACGGCTACACCTTC. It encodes CASTSSDRVYGYTF.

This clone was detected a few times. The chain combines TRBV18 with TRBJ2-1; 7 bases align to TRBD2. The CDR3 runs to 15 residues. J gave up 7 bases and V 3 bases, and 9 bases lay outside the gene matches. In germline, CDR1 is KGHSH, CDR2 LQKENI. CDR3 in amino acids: CASSPPAGPANEQFF. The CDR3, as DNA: TGTGCCAGCTCACCCCCAGCGGGGCCAGCGAATGAGCAGTTCTTC.

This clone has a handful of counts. This chain's CDR3 is CASSLRGPDGYTF. The CDR3 DNA follows: TGTGCCAGCAGCCTCAGGGGGCCGGATGGCTACACCTTC. The J gene is TRBJ1-2, the V gene TRBV7-2, with 8 bases aligning to TRBD1. Per the germline V gene, CDR1 is SGHTA and CDR2 is FQGNSA. With 5 bases clipped from V and 6 bases from J, the junction kept 5 bases outside the gene matches. The CDR3 length is 13 residues.

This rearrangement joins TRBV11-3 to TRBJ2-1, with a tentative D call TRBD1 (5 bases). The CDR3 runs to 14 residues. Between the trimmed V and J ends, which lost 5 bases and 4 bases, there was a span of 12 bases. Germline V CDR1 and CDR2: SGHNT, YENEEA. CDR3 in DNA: TGTGCCAGCAGCCAAACAGGCAGTTACAATGAGCAGTTCTTC. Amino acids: CASSQTGSYNEQFF.

The CDR3 DNA is TGCGCCAGCAGCTTAATCAACGAGCAGTACTTC. It codes for CASSLINEQYF. The chain links TRBV5-1 to TRBJ2-7, with D unresolved. Germline values: CDR1 SGHRS, CDR2 YFSETQ. The CDR3 contains 11 residues. V lost 2 bases and J 5 bases, leaving 5 bases between the germline ends.

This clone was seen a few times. CDR3 sequence (DNA): TGTGCCTGGAGTGTACAGGGCCAAAGCTCTGGAAACACCATATATTTT. It is translated as CAWSVQGQSSGNTIYF. The chain recombines TRBV30 with TRBJ1-3; weak D call: TRBD1 (6 bases). The V gene's germline CDR1 is GTSNPN and CDR2 SVGIG (reference sequence). Trimming took 0 bases from V and 0 from J, leaving 12 bases between them. The length of the CDR3 is 16 residues.

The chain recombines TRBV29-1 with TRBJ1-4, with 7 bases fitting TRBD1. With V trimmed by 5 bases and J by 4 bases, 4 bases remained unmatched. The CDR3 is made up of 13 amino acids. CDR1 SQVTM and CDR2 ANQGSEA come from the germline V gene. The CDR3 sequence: CSVRDSFNEKLFF. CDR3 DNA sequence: TGCAGCGTTAGGGACAGTTTTAATGAAAAACTGTTTTTT.

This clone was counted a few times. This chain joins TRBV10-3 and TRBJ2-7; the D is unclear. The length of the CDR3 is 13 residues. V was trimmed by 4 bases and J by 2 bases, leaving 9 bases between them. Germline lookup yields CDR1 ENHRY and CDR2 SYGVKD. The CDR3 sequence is CAISAAGTYEQYF. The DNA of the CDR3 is TGTGCCATCAGTGCCGCAGGAACCTACGAGCAGTACTTC.

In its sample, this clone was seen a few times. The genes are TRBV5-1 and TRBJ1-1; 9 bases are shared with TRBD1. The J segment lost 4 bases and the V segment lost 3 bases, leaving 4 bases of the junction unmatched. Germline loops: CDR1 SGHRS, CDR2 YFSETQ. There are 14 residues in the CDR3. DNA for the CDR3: TGCGCCAGCAGCTCGGGACAGGGAACCACTGAAGCTTTCTTT. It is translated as CASSSGQGTTEAFF.

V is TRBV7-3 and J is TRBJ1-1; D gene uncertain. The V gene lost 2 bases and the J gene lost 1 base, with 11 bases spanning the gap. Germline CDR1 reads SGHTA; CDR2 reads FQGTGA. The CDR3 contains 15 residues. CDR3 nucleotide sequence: TGTGCCAGCAGCTTATCGGCAGGCACGAACACTGAAGCTTTCTTT. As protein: CASSLSAGTNTEAFF.

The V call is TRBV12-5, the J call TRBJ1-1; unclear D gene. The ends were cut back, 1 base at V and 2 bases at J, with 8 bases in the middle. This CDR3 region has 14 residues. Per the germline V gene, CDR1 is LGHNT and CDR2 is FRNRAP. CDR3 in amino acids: CASGLDQINTEAFF. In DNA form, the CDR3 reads TGTGCTAGTGGTTTGGATCAGATTAACACTGAAGCTTTCTTT.

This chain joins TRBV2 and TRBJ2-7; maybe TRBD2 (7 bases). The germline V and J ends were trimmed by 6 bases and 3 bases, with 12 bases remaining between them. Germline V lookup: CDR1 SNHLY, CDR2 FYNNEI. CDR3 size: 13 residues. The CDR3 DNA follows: TGTGCCAGCAGGAAGGGGGGGAGCTACGAGCAGTACTTC. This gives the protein CASRKGGSYEQYF.

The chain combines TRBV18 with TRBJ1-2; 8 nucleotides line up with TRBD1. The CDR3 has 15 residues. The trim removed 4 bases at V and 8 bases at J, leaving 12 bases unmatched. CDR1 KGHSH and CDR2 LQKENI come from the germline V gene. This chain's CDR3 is CASSRTETGVGGYTF. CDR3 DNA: TGTGCCAGCTCACGGACCGAGACAGGGGTTGGCGGCTACACCTTC.

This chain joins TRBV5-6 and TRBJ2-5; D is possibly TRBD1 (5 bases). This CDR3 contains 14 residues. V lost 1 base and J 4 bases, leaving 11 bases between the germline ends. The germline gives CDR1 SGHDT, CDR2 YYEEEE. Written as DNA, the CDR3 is TGTGCCAGCAGCTTGTTAAGGCAGGGAGAGACCCAGTACTTC. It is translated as CASSLLRQGETQYF.

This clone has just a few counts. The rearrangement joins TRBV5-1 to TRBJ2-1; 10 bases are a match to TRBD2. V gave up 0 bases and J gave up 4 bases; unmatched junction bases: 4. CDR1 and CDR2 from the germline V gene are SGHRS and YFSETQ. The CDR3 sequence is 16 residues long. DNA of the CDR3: TGCGCCAGCAGCTTGGTAGCTAGCGGGGGATACAATGAGCAGTTCTTC. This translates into CASSLVASGGYNEQFF.

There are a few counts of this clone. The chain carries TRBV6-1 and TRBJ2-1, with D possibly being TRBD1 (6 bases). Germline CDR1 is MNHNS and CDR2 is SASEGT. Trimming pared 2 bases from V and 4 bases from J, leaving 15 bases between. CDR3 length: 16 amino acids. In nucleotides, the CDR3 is TGTGCCAGCAGTGAAAGGGACACGGGATCATACAATGAGCAGTTCTTC. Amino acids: CASSERDTGSYNEQFF.

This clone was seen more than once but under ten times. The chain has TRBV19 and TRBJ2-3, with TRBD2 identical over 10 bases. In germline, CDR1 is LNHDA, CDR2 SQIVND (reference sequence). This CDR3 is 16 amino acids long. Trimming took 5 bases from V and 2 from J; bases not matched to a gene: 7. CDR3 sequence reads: CASSFLAGANTDTQYF. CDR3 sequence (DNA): TGTGCCAGTAGTTTCCTAGCGGGGGCCAACACAGATACGCAGTATTTT.

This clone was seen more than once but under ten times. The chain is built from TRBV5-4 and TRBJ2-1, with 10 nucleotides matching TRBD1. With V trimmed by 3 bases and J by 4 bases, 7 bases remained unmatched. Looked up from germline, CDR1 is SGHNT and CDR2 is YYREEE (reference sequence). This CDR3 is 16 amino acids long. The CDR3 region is CASSWGGQGPYNEQFF. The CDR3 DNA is TGTGCCAGCAGCTGGGGGGGACAGGGGCCTTACAATGAGCAGTTCTTC.

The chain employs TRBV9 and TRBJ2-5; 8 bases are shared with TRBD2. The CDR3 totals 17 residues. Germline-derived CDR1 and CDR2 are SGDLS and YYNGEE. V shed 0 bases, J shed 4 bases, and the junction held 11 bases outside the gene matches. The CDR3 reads CASSVGSRFAGGETQYF. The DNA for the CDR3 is TGTGCCAGCAGCGTAGGAAGTAGGTTTGCGGGAGGAGAGACCCAGTACTTC.

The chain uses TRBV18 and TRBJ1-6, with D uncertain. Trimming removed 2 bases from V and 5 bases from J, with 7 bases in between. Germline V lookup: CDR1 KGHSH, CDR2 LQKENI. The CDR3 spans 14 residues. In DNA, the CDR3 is TGTGCCAGCTCACCAATTCAGAATAATTCACCCCTCCACTTT. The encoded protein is CASSPIQNNSPLHF. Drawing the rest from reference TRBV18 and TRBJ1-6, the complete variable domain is NAGVMQNPRHLVRRRGQEARLRCSPMKGHSHVYWYRQLPEEGLKFMVYLQKENIIDESGMPKERFSAEFPKEGPSILRIQQVVRGDSAAYFCASSPIQNNSPLHFGNGTRLTVT.

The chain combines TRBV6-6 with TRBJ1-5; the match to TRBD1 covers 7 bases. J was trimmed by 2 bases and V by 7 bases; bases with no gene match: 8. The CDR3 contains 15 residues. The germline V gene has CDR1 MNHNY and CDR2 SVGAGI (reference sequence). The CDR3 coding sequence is TGTGCCAGCACGGCAACAGGGGTAGGCAATCAGCCCCAGCATTTT. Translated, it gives CASTATGVGNQPQHF.

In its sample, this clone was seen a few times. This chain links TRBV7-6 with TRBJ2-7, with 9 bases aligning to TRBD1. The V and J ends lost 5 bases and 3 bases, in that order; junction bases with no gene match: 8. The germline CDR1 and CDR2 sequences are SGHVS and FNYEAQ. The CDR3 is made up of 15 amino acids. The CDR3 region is CASSPGTGYRYEQYF. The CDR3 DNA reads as TGTGCCAGCAGCCCGGGGACAGGGTACCGCTACGAGCAGTACTTC.

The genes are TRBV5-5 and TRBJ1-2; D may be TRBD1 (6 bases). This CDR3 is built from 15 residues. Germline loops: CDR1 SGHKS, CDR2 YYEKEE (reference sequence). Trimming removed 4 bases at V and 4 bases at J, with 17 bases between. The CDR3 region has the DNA TGTGCCAGCAGCCCCCTGGCAGGGGAGAGCTATGGCTACACCTTC. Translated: CASSPLAGESYGYTF.